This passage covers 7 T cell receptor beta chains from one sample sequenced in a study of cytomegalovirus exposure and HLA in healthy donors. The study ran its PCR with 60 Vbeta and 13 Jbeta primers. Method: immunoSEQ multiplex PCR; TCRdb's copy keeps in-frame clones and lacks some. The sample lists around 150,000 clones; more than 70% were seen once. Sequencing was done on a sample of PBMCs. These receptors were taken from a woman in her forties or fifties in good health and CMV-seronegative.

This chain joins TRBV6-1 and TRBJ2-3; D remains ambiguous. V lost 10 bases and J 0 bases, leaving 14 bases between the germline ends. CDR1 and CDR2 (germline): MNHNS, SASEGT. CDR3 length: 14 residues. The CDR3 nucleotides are TGTGCCACCACTCCCACGCTTAGCACAGATACGCAGTATTTT. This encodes CATTPTLSTDTQYF.

CDR3 DNA: TGTGCCAGCAGCTTTGGGGCAGACACTGAAGCTTTCTTT. Translated, it gives CASSFGADTEAFF. The V gene is TRBV11-3, the J gene TRBJ1-1; a possible D gene is TRBD1 (5 bases). The CDR3 totals 13 residues. The ends were cut back, 3 bases at V and 3 bases at J, with 8 bases in the middle. CDR1 and CDR2 (germline): SGHNT, YENEEA.

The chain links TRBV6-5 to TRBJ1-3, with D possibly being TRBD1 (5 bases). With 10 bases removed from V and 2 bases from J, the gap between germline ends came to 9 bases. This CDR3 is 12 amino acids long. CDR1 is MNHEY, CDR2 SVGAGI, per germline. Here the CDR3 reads CATGGAGNTIYF. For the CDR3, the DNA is TGTGCCACGGGGGGGGCTGGAAACACCATATATTTT.

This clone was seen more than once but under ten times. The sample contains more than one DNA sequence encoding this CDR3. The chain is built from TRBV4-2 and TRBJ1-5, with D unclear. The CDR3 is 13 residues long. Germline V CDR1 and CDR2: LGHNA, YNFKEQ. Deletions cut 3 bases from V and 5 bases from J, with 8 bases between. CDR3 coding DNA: TGTGCCAGCAGCCAGGGGAGGGATCAGCCCCAGCATTTT. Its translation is CASSQGRDQPQHF.

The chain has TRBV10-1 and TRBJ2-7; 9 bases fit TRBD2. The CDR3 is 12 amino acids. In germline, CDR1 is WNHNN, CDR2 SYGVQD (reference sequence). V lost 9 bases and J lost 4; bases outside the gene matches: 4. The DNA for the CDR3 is TGCGCCAGTTCCGCGGGGGGGTACGAGCAGTACTTC. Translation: CASSAGGYEQYF.

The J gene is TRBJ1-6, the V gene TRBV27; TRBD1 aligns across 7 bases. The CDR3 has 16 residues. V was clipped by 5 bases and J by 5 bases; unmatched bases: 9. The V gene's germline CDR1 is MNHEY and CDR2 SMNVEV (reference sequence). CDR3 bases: TGTGCCAGCAGTCTAGGGGCGGGACAGAATAATTCACCCCTCCACTTT. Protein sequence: CASSLGAGQNNSPLHF.

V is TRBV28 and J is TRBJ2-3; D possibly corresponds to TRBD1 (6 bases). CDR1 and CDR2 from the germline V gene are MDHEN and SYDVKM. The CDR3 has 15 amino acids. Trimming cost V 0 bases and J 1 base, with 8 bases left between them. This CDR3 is CASSLWGAGTDTQYF. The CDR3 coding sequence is TGTGCCAGCAGTTTATGGGGGGCGGGCACAGATACGCAGTATTTT.